These T cell receptor beta chains were read from a single sample in a study of siplizumab effects on memory and regulatory T cells. TCRdb's table, derived via immunoSEQ multiplex PCR, lists solely in-frame clones and lacks some. The sample has some 96,000 clones; around 90% are singletons. The sample taken for sequencing was CD4+ T cells sorted from blood. These receptors were taken from a human donor in good health. Each CDR3 is given with its conserved first and last residue. Fields, in order: J gene, clone size, V gene, D gene, CDR3 protein, CDR3 DNA. A D gene is named only where the DNA matches it firmly. For some rows the clone size is stated as once, few or many, or as a class when expanded; others skip it.

TRBJ2-5 | - | TRBV6-1 | TRBD1 | CASPASQGAQETQYF | TGTGCCAGCCCCGCTTCCCAGGGGGCGCAAGAGACCCAGTACTTC
TRBJ2-5 | - | TRBV9 | TRBD2 | CASSRQDRRGGGVETQYF | TGTGCCAGCAGCCGGCAGGACAGGCGCGGGGGGGGTGTGGAGACCCAGTACTTC
TRBJ2-7 | once | TRBV19 | - | CASSIRQGFSYEQYF | TGTGCCAGTAGTATTAGGCAGGGGTTCTCCTACGAGCAGTACTTC
TRBJ2-3 | once | TRBV11-1 | TRBD2 | CASSSWMNSGGARSTQYF | TGTGCCAGCAGCTCGTGGATGAATAGCGGGGGGGCTCGATCTACGCAGTATTTT
TRBJ1-2 | - | TRBV28 | - | CATKTNYGYTF | TGTGCCACCAAGACTAACTATGGCTACACCTTC
TRBJ2-5 | - | TRBV11-3 | TRBD2 | CASSSSLAGRETQYF | TGTGCCAGCAGCTCGAGTCTAGCGGGGAGGGAGACCCAGTACTTC
TRBJ1-2 | few | TRBV9 | - | CASTGRVNYGYTF | TGTGCCAGCACGGGACGTGTGAACTATGGCTACACCTTC
TRBJ1-2 | - | TRBV5-6 | TRBD1 | CASINRDRMSGYTF | TGTGCCAGCATCAACCGGGACAGGATGAGTGGCTACACCTTC
TRBJ2-5 | - | TRBV6-1 | TRBD2 | CASSELLWRGGYETQYF | TGTGCCAGCAGTGAATTGTTGTGGCGGGGGGGGTATGAGACCCAGTACTTC
TRBJ1-2 | - | TRBV7-3 | TRBD1 | CASSPGQGYGYTF | TGTGCCAGCAGCCCTGGACAGGGGTATGGCTACACCTTC
TRBJ2-2 | - | TRBV11-3 | TRBD2 | CASSFPTSGDSGGELFF | TGTGCCAGCAGCTTTCCTACCAGCGGGGACTCTGGTGGGGAGCTGTTTTTT
TRBJ2-5 | - | TRBV13 | TRBD2 | CASSSQRGAQETQYF | TGTGCCAGCAGCTCCCAGCGGGGGGCCCAAGAGACCCAGTACTTC
TRBJ1-2 | - | TRBV28 | - | CASSRAFYGYTF | TGTGCCAGCAGTAGGGCCTTCTATGGCTACACCTTC
TRBJ1-2 | - | TRBV27 | - | CASSLRRAGGYTF | TGTGCCAGCAGTTTAAGGAGGGCGGGAGGCTACACCTTC
TRBJ1-4 | - | TRBV6-1 | TRBD1 | CASIHEGQGMRKLFF | TGTGCCAGCATCCACGAGGGACAGGGAATGAGAAAACTGTTTTTT
TRBJ2-2 | - | TRBV6-1 | - | CASSEGFWNTGELFF | TGTGCCAGCAGTGAGGGTTTCTGGAACACCGGGGAGCTGTTTTTT
TRBJ1-2 | - | TRBV6-5 | - | CASRNYPHWDYGYTF | TGTGCCAGCAGGAACTACCCCCATTGGGACTATGGCTACACCTTC
TRBJ2-2 | - | TRBV2 | - | CASIPEGSGELFF | TGTGCCAGTATACCAGAAGGGTCGGGGGAGCTGTTTTTT
TRBJ2-2 | - | TRBV9 | - | CASSSRGATNTGELFF | TGTGCCAGCAGCTCCCGAGGAGCGACGAACACCGGGGAGCTGTTTTTT
TRBJ2-5 | - | TRBV29-1 | - | CSVEGRLYQETQYF | TGCAGCGTTGAGGGCAGGTTGTACCAAGAGACCCAGTACTTC
TRBJ1-1 | - | TRBV5-5 | - | CASSRIPNTEAFF | TGTGCCAGCAGCCGGATCCCGAACACTGAAGCTTTCTTT
TRBJ1-2 | - | TRBV11-2 | - | CASSLESSNYGYTF | TGTGCCAGCAGCTTAGAGTCCTCTAACTATGGCTACACCTTC
TRBJ1-1 | - | TRBV10-3 | - | CAISESGGLNTEAFF | TGTGCCATCAGTGAGTCCGGGGGGCTTAACACTGAAGCTTTCTTT
TRBJ2-3 | - | TRBV21-1 | - | CASSIHPVHRTDTQYF | TGTGCCAGCAGCATCCATCCCGTCCATAGGACAGATACGCAGTATTTT
TRBJ1-1 | - | TRBV18 | TRBD1 | CASSSTGVNTEAFF | TGTGCCAGCTCATCGACAGGGGTGAACACTGAAGCTTTCTTT
TRBJ1-2 | - | TRBV28 | - | CASSLDLNYGYTF | TGTGCCAGCAGTTTGGACCTTAACTATGGCTACACCTTC
TRBJ1-2 | few | TRBV7-9 | - | CASSLSGDGYTF | TGTGCCAGCAGCTTATCGGGAGATGGCTACACCTTC
TRBJ2-5 | - | TRBV18 | - | CASSYRKETQYF | TGTGCCAGCTCGTACCGGAAGGAGACCCAGTACTTC
TRBJ1-3 | - | TRBV6-1 | - | CASSEAVLLSGNTIYF | TGTGCCAGCAGTGAAGCGGTTCTCCTCTCTGGAAACACCATATATTTT
TRBJ2-1 | - | TRBV15 | TRBD2 | CATSSGGGSNEQFF | TGTGCCACCAGCTCCGGGGGAGGGAGTAATGAGCAGTTCTTC
TRBJ2-7 | - | TRBV18 | - | CASSPPSQGYEQYF | TGTGCCAGCTCACCACCGTCGCAGGGCTACGAGCAGTACTTC
TRBJ2-7 | - | TRBV5-1 | - | CASSLAPPGAISYEQYF | TGCGCCAGCAGCTTGGCGCCCCCAGGGGCGATATCCTACGAGCAGTACTTC
TRBJ2-2 | - | TRBV2 | TRBD2 | CASSRTSGGNTGELFF | TGTGCCAGCAGTCGGACTAGCGGGGGGAACACCGGGGAGCTGTTTTTT
TRBJ2-7 | - | TRBV5-1 | - | CASSLEEDMTYEQYF | TGCGCCAGCAGCTTGGAAGAGGACATGACCTACGAGCAGTACTTC
TRBJ2-1 | - | TRBV4-2 | TRBD2 | CASSQELAGGEEQFF | TGTGCCAGCAGCCAAGAACTAGCGGGGGGTGAAGAGCAGTTCTTC
TRBJ2-2 | few | TRBV6-5 | - | CASSYGGPNTGELFF | TGTGCCAGCAGTTACGGTGGGCCGAACACCGGGGAGCTGTTTTTT
TRBJ2-7 | - | TRBV7-9 | TRBD1 | CASSSGGQVIPQYF | TGTGCCAGCAGCTCAGGGGGACAGGTTATACCTCAGTACTTC
TRBJ2-3 | once | TRBV7-3 | TRBD1 | CASSLKGAVDTQYF | TGTGCCAGCAGCTTAAAGGGGGCAGTAGATACGCAGTATTTT
TRBJ1-2 | - | TRBV18 | - | CASSPDRAYYGYTF | TGTGCCAGCTCACCCGACAGAGCTTACTATGGCTACACCTTC
TRBJ1-1 | - | TRBV11-3 | TRBD1 | CASSLRETGAEAFF | TGTGCCAGCAGCCTCCGAGAGACAGGGGCTGAAGCTTTCTTT